This T cell receptor beta chain was captured in a study of control samples from healthy donors and cancer patients. This table comes from immunoSEQ multiplex PCR, and its TCRdb copy is limited to in-frame clones, with some not included. This table has around 250,000 clones, roughly 87% appearing once. This clonotype originated in a woman aged 55-70 years with lung cancer. The sequenced material came from PBMCs.

CDR3 bases: TGCGCCAGCAGCTTGAGTCGTCAGGGAAAAGAGACCCAGTACTTC. Encoded protein: CASSLSRQGKETQYF. The chain has TRBV5-1 and TRBJ2-5, with TRBD1 as a possible D gene (5 bases). The CDR3 sequence is 15 residues long. Germline V gene sequence: CDR1 SGHRS, CDR2 YFSETQ. The V and J ends lost 1 base and 3 bases respectively, with 13 bases between them.